This T cell receptor (beta chain) was identified during a study of glioma-infiltrating T cells after dendritic cell vaccination. For the study at large: Samples are from glioblastoma patients in Phase I and II dendritic cell vaccine trials. Treatment, given 2003 to 2012, was autologous tumor lysate-pulsed dendritic cell vaccination.

Time point defined: after dendritic cell vaccination, including at tumor progression/relapse. Notes on this clone: Its matching antigen is unknown.

Germline CDR1 and CDR2: SGHRS and YFSETQ. Trimming removed 1 base from V and 1 base from J, with 8 bases in between. The length of the CDR3 is 15 residues. TCRB CDR3 was amplified from 2 ug genomic DNA or less. Only in-frame clones appear in the TCRdb table, and some are missing; sequencing was by immunoSEQ multiplex PCR. The sample consists of almost 90,000 clones, under 85% of them appearing once. Study observations and caveats: Higher pretreatment TIL content predicted longer progression-free time and survival.

The source is a human donor with glioblastoma. The genes are TRBV5-1 and TRBJ2-2; no clear D gene. The source material was blood, sampled after dendritic cell vaccination. The CDR3 reads CASSLPPGNTGELFF. In DNA, the CDR3 is TGCGCCAGCAGCTTGCCGCCAGGGAACACCGGGGAGCTGTTTTTT.